The subject of this entry is one TCR beta chain. The antigen remains undetermined. This sample is drawn from a study of cytomegalovirus exposure and HLA in healthy donors. PCR employed 60 Vbeta and 13 Jbeta primers. Source study methods: It was a later analysis that counted around 85 million unique TCR beta chains, of which about 10 million were shared. Data came from immunoSEQ multiplex PCR; TCRdb stores just in-frame clones and leaves some out. V and J calls and clone size are given by that table; D and trimming were obtained from the DNA. The profile shows about 130,000 clones, about 80% of them singletons. The CDR3 totals 13 residues. V was trimmed by 4 bases and J by 2 bases, leaving 8 bases between them. Germline-derived CDR1 and CDR2 are SNHLY and FYNNEI. Points from the study as a whole: In a later analysis, HLA-C alleles had the fewest associated TCRs, DRB1 alleles the most. CMV serostatus was the only immune exposure information that was available. In an earlier analysis, most TCR beta V segments were productive about 90% or about 30% of the time.

Specimen: PBMCs. This TCR derives from a man between 45 and 60 years old in good health and CMV-seronegative. The chain joins TRBV2 to TRBJ1-1; D gene uncertain. CDR3 sequence: CASSVSGNTEAFF. The DNA of the CDR3 is TGTGCCAGCAGTGTTTCGGGAAACACTGAAGCTTTCTTT.